This is a list of T cell receptor beta chains from one sample in a study of T cell changes during pregnancy in multiple sclerosis. Assay used: immunoSEQ multiplex PCR; TCRdb lists only in-frame clones, some missing. This table has around 66,000 clones, 90% appearing once. The specimen was peripheral blood, collected in the first trimester of pregnancy. Source of these receptors: a female donor in good health, enrolled as a control in a pregnancy study. Both conserved end residues are trimmed from each CDR3. D genes are given only for firm matches.

>TRBV5-1|TRBJ2-7|TRBD1
ASSFGQGVDQY
>TRBV5-8|TRBJ1-3|.
ASSPIRDSGNTIY
>TRBV12-2|TRBJ1-1|.
ASRPRQGAKRTEAF
>TRBV4-3|TRBJ2-7|.
ASSQDRLGSYEQY
>TRBV19|TRBJ1-1|.
ATSEGDRGEAF
>TRBV18|TRBJ2-2|TRBD2
ASSPPIASGKTGELF
>TRBV19|TRBJ2-1|.
ASSLAVSSDEQF
>TRBV30|TRBJ1-1|TRBD1
AWSLDRGYTEAF
>TRBV9|TRBJ1-1|TRBD1
ASSAGTGRTEAF
>TRBV28|TRBJ2-5|.
ASSFLGETQY
>TRBV11-2|TRBJ2-2|TRBD1
ASSSTGGIGELF
>TRBV29-1|TRBJ2-7|TRBD1
SVGGRQGAHEQY
>TRBV7-3|TRBJ2-1|TRBD2
ATRGAGENEQF
>TRBV27|TRBJ1-1|.
ASSPGLGTEAF
>TRBV6-6|TRBJ2-7|TRBD2
ASRGTSGTYEQY
>TRBV9|TRBJ2-1|TRBD2
ASSVDWREGSYNEQF
>TRBV29-1|TRBJ1-1|.
SVVGAGGTEAF
>TRBV11-3|TRBJ2-1|TRBD1
ASSSGQVNEQF
>TRBV7-2|TRBJ2-7|TRBD2
ASSIGLAGNEQY
>TRBV2|TRBJ2-2|.
ASSDSSNTGELF
>TRBV15|TRBJ2-1|.
ATGGDLAGDNNEQF
>TRBV18|TRBJ1-1|.
ASSPRMGHTEAF
>TRBV20-1|TRBJ1-4|.
SAGQAEKLF
>TRBV6-1|TRBJ1-4|TRBD1
ASSVRGQGEKLF
>TRBV2|TRBJ2-4|.
ASSRSGTDDIQY
>TRBV7-9|TRBJ2-7|.
ASSPLGSHEQY